This entry features one TCR beta chain sequence. The source of the sample is a study of blood T cell repertoires in COVID-19. At the level of the study: T cells, B-cell-depleted T cells, or PBMCs provided the cDNA or gDNA that served as material.

Germline-derived CDR1 and CDR2 are LGHDT and YNNKEL (reference sequence). V trimming: 4 bases; J trimming: 6 bases; junction bases outside the gene matches: 2. CDR3 length equals 14 residues. Produced via immunoSEQ multiplex PCR; TCRdb's table is partial and in-frame only. The sample contains 310,000 or so clones, around four fifths of which appear only once. This clonotype was sampled from a woman aged 50 to 60 with acute or convalescent COVID-19. This chain links TRBV3-1 (or the pseudogene TRBV3-2) with TRBJ2-7; 14 positions match TRBD2. The source material was peripheral blood. Here the CDR3 DNA reads TGTGCCAGCAGCCTGGGGACTAGCGGGAGCGAGCAGTACTTC. Encoded protein: CASSLGTSGSEQYF.